This T cell receptor (beta chain) was identified during a study of blood T cell repertoires in COVID-19. Across the whole study: PBMCs, B-cell-depleted T cells, or T cells were the source of the cDNA or gDNA that made up the material.

Only one count was recorded for this clone. Sequencing used immunoSEQ multiplex PCR; TCRdb keeps in-frame clones, though not all of them. The table has 250,000 to 400,000 clones, around 87% seen once; the top ten hold roughly 5.2%. Trimming removed 1 base from V and 5 bases from J, with 18 bases in between. Germline V CDR1 and CDR2: SGHRS, YFSETQ. The CDR3 totals 16 residues. Ages ranged from about 18 to 89 years, with residence in some 25 US areas. Clinical histories supplied by participants themselves formed the basis of cohort assignment. The gene calls are TRBV5-1 and TRBJ1-2, with D perhaps matching TRBD1 (5 bases). The sequence was obtained from a young woman who had recovered from COVID-19. Source material: PBMCs or T cells enriched from blood (not recorded which). CDR3 sequence: CASSLWAPGGEYGYTF. The CDR3 nucleotides read TGCGCCAGCAGCTTGTGGGCCCCGGGGGGGGAGTATGGCTACACCTTC.